Here is one T cell receptor (beta chain) with its context. Each subset's genomic DNA was shared equally among a number of immunoSEQ plates. Profiling relied on immunoSEQ multiplex PCR, and the TCRdb table lists in-frame clones only, not all of them. Here the sample spans about 820,000 clones, nearly 95% being singletons. The data derive from a study of shared clonotypes between healthy human individuals. Study in general: Researchers assigned three CD4 naive, three CD4 memory, two CD8 naive and one CD8 memory plate to each donor.

CD45RO-negative cells were positively selected for CCR7, leaving out terminally differentiated effector memory CD45RA+ cells. Nashville, Tennessee was home to all donors, each a Caucasian adult. The germline gives CDR1 LGHNA, CDR2 YNFKEQ. The CDR3 has 14 amino acids. V gave up 1 base and J gave up 12 bases; unmatched junction bases: 12. This rearrangement joins TRBV4-2 to TRBJ2-7; 7 positions agree with TRBD2. The sample taken for sequencing was naive CD8+ T cells sorted from blood. This TCR was sampled from a man aged 25-45 years in good health. The CDR3 protein is CASSQVPLTSYRYF. The CDR3 nucleotides read TGTGCCAGCAGCCAAGTCCCCCTGACTAGCTATCGGTACTTC.